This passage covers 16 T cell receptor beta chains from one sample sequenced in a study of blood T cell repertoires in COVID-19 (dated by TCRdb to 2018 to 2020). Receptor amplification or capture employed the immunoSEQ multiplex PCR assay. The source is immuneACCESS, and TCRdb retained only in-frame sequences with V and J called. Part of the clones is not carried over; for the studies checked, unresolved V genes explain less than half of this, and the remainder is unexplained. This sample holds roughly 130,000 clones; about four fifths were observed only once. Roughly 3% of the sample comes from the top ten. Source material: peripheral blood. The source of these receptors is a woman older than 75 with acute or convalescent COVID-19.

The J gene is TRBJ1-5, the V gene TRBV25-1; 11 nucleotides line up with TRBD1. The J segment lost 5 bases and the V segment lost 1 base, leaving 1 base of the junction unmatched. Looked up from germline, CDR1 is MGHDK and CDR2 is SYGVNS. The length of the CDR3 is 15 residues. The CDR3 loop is CASSEWTGGDQPQHF. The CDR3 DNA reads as TGTGCCAGCAGTGAATGGACAGGGGGCGATCAGCCCCAGCATTTT.

The CDR3 DNA follows: TGTGCCAGCAGCGGGGGGACAGGGCTGTCTCAGCCCCAGCATTTT. Encoded protein: CASSGGTGLSQPQHF. The chain recombines TRBV6-5 with TRBJ1-5; 9 bases are a match to TRBD1. Trimming cost V 6 bases and J 6 bases; bases outside gene matches: 9. Germline CDR1 MNHEY, CDR2 SVGAGI. The CDR3 contains 15 residues.

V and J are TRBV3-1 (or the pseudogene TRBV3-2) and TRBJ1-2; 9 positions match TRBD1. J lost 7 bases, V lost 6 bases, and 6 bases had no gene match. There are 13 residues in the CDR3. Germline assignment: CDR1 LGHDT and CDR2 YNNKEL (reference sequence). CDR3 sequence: CASRLTGGAGYTF. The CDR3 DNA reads TGTGCCAGCAGACTCACAGGGGGCGCTGGCTACACCTTC.

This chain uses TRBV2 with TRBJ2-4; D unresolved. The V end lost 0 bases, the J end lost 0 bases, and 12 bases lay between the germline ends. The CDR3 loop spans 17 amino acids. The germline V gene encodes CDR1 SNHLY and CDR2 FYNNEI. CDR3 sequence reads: CASSEAQMRLAKNIQYF. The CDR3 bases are TGTGCCAGCAGTGAAGCGCAGATGAGGCTAGCCAAAAACATTCAGTACTTC.

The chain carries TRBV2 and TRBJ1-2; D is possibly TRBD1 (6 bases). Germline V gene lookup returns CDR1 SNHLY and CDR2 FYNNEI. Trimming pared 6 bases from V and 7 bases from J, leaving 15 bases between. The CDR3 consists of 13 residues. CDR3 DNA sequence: TGTGCCAGCAGATGGGCAGGGGCGGGTGGCTACACCTTC. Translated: CASRWAGAGGYTF. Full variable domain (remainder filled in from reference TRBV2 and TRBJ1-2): EPEVTQTPSHQVTQMGQEVILRCVPISNHLYFYWYRQILGQKVEFLVSFYNNEISEKSEIFDDQFSVERPDGSNFTLKIRSTKLEDSAMYFCASRWAGAGGYTFGSGTRLTVV.

The CDR3 is CASSTNGGQGYNSPLHF. CDR3 DNA: TGTGCCAGCAGCACTAACGGTGGACAGGGATATAATTCACCCCTCCACTTT. The chain employs TRBV9 and TRBJ1-6, with 8 bases lining up with TRBD1. The CDR3 has 17 amino acids. V lost 4 bases, J lost 4 bases, and 10 bases stayed unmatched. Per the germline V gene, CDR1 is SGDLS and CDR2 is YYNGEE.

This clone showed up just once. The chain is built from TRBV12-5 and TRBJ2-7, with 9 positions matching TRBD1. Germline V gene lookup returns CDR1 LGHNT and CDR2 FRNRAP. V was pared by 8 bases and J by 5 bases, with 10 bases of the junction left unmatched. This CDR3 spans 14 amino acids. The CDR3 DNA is TGTGCTAGTAGATCCGGGACAGGGTCAAACGAGCAGTACTTC. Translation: CASRSGTGSNEQYF.

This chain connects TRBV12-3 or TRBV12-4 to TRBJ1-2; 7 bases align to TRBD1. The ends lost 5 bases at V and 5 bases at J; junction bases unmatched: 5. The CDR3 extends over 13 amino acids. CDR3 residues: CASSRTGEYGYTF. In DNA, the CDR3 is TGTGCCAGCAGTCGAACAGGGGAATATGGCTACACCTTC.

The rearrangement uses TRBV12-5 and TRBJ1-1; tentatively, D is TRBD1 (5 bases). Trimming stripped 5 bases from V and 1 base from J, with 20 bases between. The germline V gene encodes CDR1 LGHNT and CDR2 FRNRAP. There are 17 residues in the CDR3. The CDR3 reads CASGPPPDRIPNTEAFF. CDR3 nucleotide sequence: TGTGCTAGTGGTCCCCCCCCCGACAGAATACCGAACACTGAAGCTTTCTTT. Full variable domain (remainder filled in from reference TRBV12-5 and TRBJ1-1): DARVTQTPRHKVTEMGQEVTMRCQPILGHNTVFWYRQTMMQGLELLAYFRNRAPLDDSGMPKDRFSAEMPDATLATLKIQPSEPRDSAVYFCASGPPPDRIPNTEAFFGQGTRLTVV.

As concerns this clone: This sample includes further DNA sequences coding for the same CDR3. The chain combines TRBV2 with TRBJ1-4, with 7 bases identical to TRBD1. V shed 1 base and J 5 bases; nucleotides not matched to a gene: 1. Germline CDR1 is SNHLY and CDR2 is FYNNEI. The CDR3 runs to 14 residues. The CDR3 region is CASSEDRGNEKLFF. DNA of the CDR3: TGTGCCAGCAGTGAAGACAGGGGAAATGAAAAACTGTTTTTT. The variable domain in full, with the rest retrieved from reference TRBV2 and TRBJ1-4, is EPEVTQTPSHQVTQMGQEVILRCVPISNHLYFYWYRQILGQKVEFLVSFYNNEISEKSEIFDDQFSVERPDGSNFTLKIRSTKLEDSAMYFCASSEDRGNEKLFFGSGTQLSVL.

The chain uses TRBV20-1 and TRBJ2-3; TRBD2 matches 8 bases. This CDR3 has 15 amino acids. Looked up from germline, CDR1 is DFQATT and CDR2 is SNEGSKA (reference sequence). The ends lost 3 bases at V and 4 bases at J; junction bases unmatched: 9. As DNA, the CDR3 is TGCAGTGCTAGTTTCGGGGGGGCCGAAGCAGATACGCAGTATTTT. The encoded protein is CSASFGGAEADTQYF.

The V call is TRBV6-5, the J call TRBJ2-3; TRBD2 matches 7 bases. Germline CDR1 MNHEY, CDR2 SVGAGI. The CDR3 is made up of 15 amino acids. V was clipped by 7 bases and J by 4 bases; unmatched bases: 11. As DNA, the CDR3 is TGTGCCAGCATCTCCCTGGGGGGGTACGCAGATACGCAGTATTTT. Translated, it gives CASISLGGYADTQYF.

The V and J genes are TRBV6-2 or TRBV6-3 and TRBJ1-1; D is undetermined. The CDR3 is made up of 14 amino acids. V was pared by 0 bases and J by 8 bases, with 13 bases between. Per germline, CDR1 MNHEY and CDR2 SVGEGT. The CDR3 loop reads CASSYSILQLEAFF. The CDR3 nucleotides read TGTGCCAGCAGTTACTCGATCTTACAGCTCGAAGCTTTCTTT.

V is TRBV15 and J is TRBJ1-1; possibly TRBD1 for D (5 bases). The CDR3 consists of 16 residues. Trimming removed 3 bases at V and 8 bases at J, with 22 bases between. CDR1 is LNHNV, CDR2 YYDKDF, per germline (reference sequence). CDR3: CATSRGGGRSNREAFF. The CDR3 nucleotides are TGTGCCACCAGCAGGGGGGGAGGGAGATCTAATCGCGAAGCTTTCTTT.

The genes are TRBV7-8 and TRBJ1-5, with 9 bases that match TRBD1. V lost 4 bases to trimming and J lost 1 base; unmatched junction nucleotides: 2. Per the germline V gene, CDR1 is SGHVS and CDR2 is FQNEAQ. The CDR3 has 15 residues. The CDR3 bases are TGTGCCAGCAGCTGGGACAGGGCGAGCAATCAGCCCCAGCATTTT. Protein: CASSWDRASNQPQHF.

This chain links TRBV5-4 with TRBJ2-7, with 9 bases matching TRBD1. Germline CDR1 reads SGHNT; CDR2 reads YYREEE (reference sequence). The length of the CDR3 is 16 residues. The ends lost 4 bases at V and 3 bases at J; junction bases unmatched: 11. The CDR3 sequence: CASSPRRTGEVYEQYF. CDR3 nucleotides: TGTGCCAGCAGCCCGCGGAGGACAGGGGAGGTCTACGAGCAGTACTTC. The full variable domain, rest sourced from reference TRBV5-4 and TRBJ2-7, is ETGVTQSPTHLIKTRGQQVTLRCSSQSGHNTVSWYQQALGQGPQFIFQYYREEENGRGNFPPRFSGLQFPNYSSELNVNALELDDSALYLCASSPRRTGEVYEQYFGPGTRLTVT.